These 14 T cell receptor beta chains were sequenced from one sample in a study of OX40 agonist ivuxolimab in advanced cancers. The library was produced with the immunoSEQ multiplex PCR assay. TCRdb stores this immuneACCESS table with in-frame sequences only. Part of the clones is absent; in the studies checked, under half of the shortfall reflects unresolved V genes, and no reason is known for the rest. In this sample the table shows about 90,000 clones, 85% of which occur a single time. Of the sample, 0.2% to 0.25% falls within the top ten clones. The sequences come from CD4+ or CD8+ T cells sorted from blood, collected in a trial of the OX40 agonist ivuxolimab. These receptors originate from an adult with an advanced solid tumor such as melanoma, head and neck, liver or kidney cancer.

This clone occurred a few times. The J gene is TRBJ1-5, the V gene TRBV19, with D unresolved. This CDR3 spans 13 amino acids. The ends were cut back, 5 bases at V and 7 bases at J, with 12 bases in the middle. Germline CDR1 LNHDA, CDR2 SQIVND (reference sequence). This chain's CDR3 is CASSSRVGQPQHF. The CDR3 coding sequence is TGTGCCAGTAGTTCCCGTGTGGGGCAGCCCCAGCATTTT.

This clone has just a few counts. The chain has TRBV19 and TRBJ1-1, with D perhaps matching TRBD1 (5 bases). Germline V lookup: CDR1 LNHDA, CDR2 SQIVND (reference sequence). The V end was cut by 5 bases, the J end by 1 base, with 11 bases between. The CDR3 spans 14 residues. The CDR3 DNA reads TGTGCCAGTAGTTCCCGGGGACGGAACACTGAAGCTTTCTTT. Its translation is CASSSRGRNTEAFF.

The V and J genes are TRBV7-2 and TRBJ1-5, with a weak D call TRBD1 (5 bases). The CDR3 is 14 amino acids. The germline V gene encodes CDR1 SGHTA and CDR2 FQGNSA. Trimming shortened V by 6 bases and J by 5 bases, and 14 bases separated the two germline ends. The CDR3 DNA reads TGTGCCAGCAGTCCTTTCGGGGCCTATCAGCCCCAGCATTTT. It translates to CASSPFGAYQPQHF.

The CDR3 region is CASSSGLGTEAFF. The DNA for the CDR3 is TGTGCCAGCAGCTCCGGTCTGGGCACTGAAGCTTTCTTT. The chain recombines TRBV7-3 with TRBJ1-1; D unclear. Germline V gene lookup returns CDR1 SGHTA and CDR2 FQGTGA. This CDR3 is built from 13 residues. V lost 4 bases, J lost 4 bases, and 10 bases lay in between.

This chain connects TRBV7-2 to TRBJ1-5; possible D gene TRBD1, 5 bases. Germline lookup yields CDR1 SGHTA and CDR2 FQGNSA. The CDR3 covers 15 residues. The V gene lost 1 base and the J gene lost 4 bases, with 11 bases spanning the gap. CDR3 bases: TGTGCCAGCAGCTTAGGAGGGACGGCAAATCAGCCCCAGCATTTT. This codes for CASSLGGTANQPQHF.

The V call is TRBV27, the J call TRBJ1-2; 9 bases are a match to TRBD1. This CDR3 comprises 14 residues. In germline, CDR1 is MNHEY, CDR2 SMNVEV (reference sequence). Losses at the gene ends were 5 bases for V and 4 bases for J; bases not matched to a gene: 5. CDR3 loop: CASSPTGQGYGYTF. The CDR3 DNA reads as TGTGCCAGCAGTCCGACGGGACAGGGCTATGGCTACACCTTC.

In this sample, this clone turned up once. V and J are TRBV11-2 and TRBJ2-2, with TRBD1 as a possible D gene (6 bases). Germline V gene lookup returns CDR1 SGHAT and CDR2 FQNNGV. CDR3 length: 15 residues. Deletions cut 4 bases from V and 6 bases from J, with 15 bases between. The CDR3 protein is CASSYRTTGSGELFF. The CDR3 bases are TGTGCCAGCAGCTACCGAACTACAGGGTCCGGGGAGCTGTTTTTT.

The chain employs TRBV6-5 and TRBJ1-2; D is unresolved. The CDR3 loop spans 13 amino acids. V shed 7 bases and J shed 6 bases, with 15 bases lying between them. Germline lookup yields CDR1 MNHEY and CDR2 SVGAGI. The chain's CDR3 is CASTEGWRDGYTF. The CDR3, as DNA: TGTGCCAGCACCGAGGGATGGAGGGATGGCTACACCTTC.

The rearrangement uses TRBV6-6 and TRBJ2-3, with a weak D call TRBD1 (5 bases). V dropped 1 base and J dropped 4 bases, with 6 bases sitting between them. CDR1 is MNHNY and CDR2 is SVGAGI in the germline V gene (reference sequence). The CDR3 totals 13 residues. The CDR3 sequence is CASSYYRSDTQYF. The CDR3 nucleotides are TGTGCCAGCAGTTACTACAGGTCAGATACGCAGTATTTT.

This clone was detected once. This sequence joins TRBV5-1 and TRBJ2-1, with 8 bases fitting TRBD1. Trimming removed 0 bases from V and 8 bases from J; junction bases left unmatched: 7. The CDR3 has 15 residues. Germline V gives CDR1 SGHRS, CDR2 YFSETQ. In DNA form, the CDR3 reads TGCGCCAGCAGCTTGGAAGGACAGGGTTGGTATGAGCAGTTCTTC. Translating gives CASSLEGQGWYEQFF. Full variable domain (rest looked up from reference TRBV5-1 and TRBJ2-1): KAGVTQTPRYLIKTRGQQVTLSCSPISGHRSVSWYQQTPGQGLQFLFEYFSETQRNKGNFPGRFSGRQFSNSRSEMNVSTLELGDSALYLCASSLEGQGWYEQFFGPGTRLTVL.

The rearrangement joins TRBV5-1 to TRBJ1-5; possibly TRBD1 for D (5 bases). CDR3 length: 16 residues. Looked up from germline, CDR1 is SGHRS and CDR2 is YFSETQ. V was trimmed by 0 bases and J by 7 bases, leaving 17 bases between them. The CDR3, as DNA: TGCGCCAGCAGCTTGGACCCAAATCAGGGTAGACAGCCCCAGCATTTT. Translated: CASSLDPNQGRQPQHF.

The chain couples TRBV7-9 to TRBJ2-4; TRBD1 agrees at 9 bases. V trimming: 3 bases; J trimming: 1 base; junction bases outside the gene matches: 4. From germline, CDR1 is SEHNR and CDR2 FQNEAQ (reference sequence). The CDR3 length is 16 residues. CDR3 in amino acids: CASSFGTGMAKNIQYF. CDR3 DNA sequence: TGTGCCAGCAGCTTCGGGACAGGGATGGCCAAAAACATTCAGTACTTC. The full variable domain, its missing parts supplied by reference TRBV7-9 and TRBJ2-4, is DTGVSQNPRHKITKRGQNVTFRCDPISEHNRLYWYRQTLGQGPEFLTYFQNEAQLEKSRLLSDRFSAERPKGSFSTLEIQRTEQGDSAMYLCASSFGTGMAKNIQYFGAGTRLSVL.

V gene TRBV11-2 combines with J gene TRBJ2-7, with 12 nucleotides matching TRBD2. Germline V gene sequence: CDR1 SGHAT, CDR2 FQNNGV. CDR3 length equals 17 residues. Germline trimming cut 1 base from V and 3 bases from J; bases unmatched to any gene: 7. The CDR3 spells CASSLGLAGVYVYEQYV. The CDR3 region has the DNA TGTGCCAGCAGCTTAGGACTAGCGGGGGTATATGTCTACGAGCAGTACGTC.

This clone has just one count. Here the CDR3 DNA reads TGTGCCAGCAGTTACGGGGTTATGAACACTGAAGCTTTCTTT. Translating it yields CASSYGVMNTEAFF. The chain has TRBV28 and TRBJ1-1; D is uncertain. V gave up 4 bases and J gave up 0 bases, with 9 bases separating them. The CDR3 extends over 14 amino acids. In germline, CDR1 is MDHEN, CDR2 SYDVKM.